The clone carrying this T cell receptor (beta chain) was detected only a few times. The antigen remains unidentified. These data belong to a study of identical twins. Whole-study findings and limits: Beta out-of-frame sequences showed weaker excess sharing between twins.

This CDR3 contains 15 residues. Trimming took off 3 bases at V and 0 bases at J, with 12 bases between the two ends. From germline, CDR1 is DFQATT and CDR2 SNEGSKA (reference sequence). TCRdb reprocessed the 5' RACE reads via MiXCR and lists one record per CDR3 protein. The table lists just over 450,000 distinct CDR3 sequences, 12% to 15% of them singletons. The sample was also reused in another study, on yellow fever vaccine responses in identical twins. From that second work: Reportedly, the T cell response mounted by twins to vaccine seemed partly convergent, partly personalized.

The sample comprised CD4+ T cells sorted from blood. V and J are TRBV20-1 and TRBJ1-5, with D possibly being TRBD1 (5 bases). The source of this sequence is a woman aged 18 to 35 in good health. CDR3 loop: CSASGGGYSNQPQHF. DNA of the CDR3: TGCAGTGCTAGTGGGGGGGGATATAGCAATCAGCCCCAGCATTTT.